The 7 T cell receptor beta chains below all came from one sample that was sequenced in a study of blood T cells in healthy people across ages. A sample-barcoded 5' primer and a J-beta primer mix were used in a second PCR of about 6 to 11 cycles. TCRdb itself ran the 5' RACE reads through MiXCR, one entry per CDR3 protein. The sample lists approximately 690,000 distinct CDR3 sequences; 58% were seen once. The sequencing input was blood. The receptors here all came from a man aged 60-69 years in good health.

The chain couples TRBV7-9 to TRBJ2-3, with unresolved D. The CDR3 is made up of 13 amino acids. Trimming pared 10 bases from V and 1 base from J, leaving 12 bases between. Germline-derived CDR1 and CDR2 are SEHNR and FQNEAQ (reference sequence). The CDR3, as DNA: TGTGCCACCACAGCGAAGGGCACAGATACGCAGTATTTT. Its translation is CATTAKGTDTQYF.

This clonotype is a singleton in its sample. CDR3 sequence: CASSLETSDNYGYTF. The CDR3 DNA is TGTGCCAGCAGCTTAGAGACCAGTGACAACTATGGCTACACCTTC. The rearrangement joins TRBV7-2 to TRBJ1-2, with D unclear. CDR3 length: 15 residues. V was cut by 1 base and J by 2 bases, with 11 bases left in between. Germline V gene data show CDR1 as SGHTA and CDR2 as FQGNSA.

V and J are TRBV24-1 and TRBJ1-1, with D hard to call. The CDR3 runs 14 residues. Per the germline V gene, CDR1 is KGHDR and CDR2 is SFDVKD. The V end was cut by 6 bases, the J end by 4 bases, with 14 bases between. CDR3 nucleotides: TGTGCCACCAGTCGCTCGGGGATTAGCACTGAAGCTTTCTTT. Amino acids: CATSRSGISTEAFF.

V is TRBV5-1 and J is TRBJ2-5; 8 bases agree with TRBD2. CDR1 and CDR2 (germline): SGHRS, YFSETQ. The CDR3 spans 16 residues. V was clipped by 2 bases and J by 3 bases; unmatched bases: 9. In DNA form, the CDR3 reads TGCGCCAGCAGCTTAGGCCCCCTAGCGGGTGAAGAGACCCAGTACTTC. This encodes CASSLGPLAGEETQYF.

This chain connects TRBV4-2 to TRBJ1-2; D is undetermined. V shed 4 bases and J shed 5 bases, with 14 bases lying between them. Germline CDR1 LGHNA, CDR2 YNFKEQ. The CDR3 runs 14 residues. The CDR3 region is CASSRKGPVYGYTF. CDR3 sequence (DNA): TGTGCCAGCAGCCGGAAGGGTCCCGTGTATGGCTACACCTTC.

This clonotype was observed a single time. V and J are TRBV5-1 and TRBJ2-5; either TRBD1 or TRBD2 may fit D (5 bases each). CDR1 is SGHRS and CDR2 is YFSETQ in the germline V gene. The germline V and J ends were trimmed by 5 bases and 5 bases, with 16 bases remaining between them. The CDR3 has 14 amino acids. CDR3 DNA: TGCGCCAGCAGGGGGACGCCCTCGGGGGAGACCCAGTACTTC. Translated, it gives CASRGTPSGETQYF.

CDR3 in amino acids: CASSPPAGGQETQYF. DNA for the CDR3: TGTGCCAGCTCACCACCGGCAGGGGGGCAAGAGACCCAGTACTTC. The V gene is TRBV18, the J gene TRBJ2-5, with D perhaps TRBD1 (7 bases). Germline V gene sequence: CDR1 KGHSH, CDR2 LQKENI. This CDR3 has 15 amino acids. V was clipped by 0 bases and J by 2 bases, with 10 bases between them.